This TCR beta chain is drawn from a study of shared clonotypes between healthy human individuals. The data were produced by immunoSEQ multiplex PCR, yet TCRdb's version contains in-frame clones alone and is incomplete. The sample lists around 1.5 million clones, approximately 98% occurring once. The germline CDR1 and CDR2 sequences are SGHRS and YFSETQ. The V gene end was trimmed by 5 bases and the J gene end by 0 bases; junction bases not matched to a gene: 4. This CDR3 region has 15 residues. Concerning this clone: Other DNA sequences in the same sample also yield this CDR3.

V is TRBV5-1 and J is TRBJ2-3; TRBD2 agrees at 9 bases. The sample taken for sequencing was naive CD4+ T cells sorted from blood. Sample subset: CD45RA+ positively selected. This receptor was obtained from a man between 25 and 39 years old in good health. The CDR3 is CASRPSGTSTDTQYF. The DNA of the CDR3 is TGCGCCAGCAGGCCTAGCGGGACTAGCACAGATACGCAGTATTTT.